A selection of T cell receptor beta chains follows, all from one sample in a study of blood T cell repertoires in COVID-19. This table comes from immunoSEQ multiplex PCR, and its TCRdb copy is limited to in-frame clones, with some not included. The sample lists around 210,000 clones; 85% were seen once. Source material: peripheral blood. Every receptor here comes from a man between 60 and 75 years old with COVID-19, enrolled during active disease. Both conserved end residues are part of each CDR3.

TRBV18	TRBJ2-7	CASSPWGLVDEQYF
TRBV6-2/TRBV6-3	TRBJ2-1	CASSYSPYEQFF
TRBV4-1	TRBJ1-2	CASSQQGRYGYTF
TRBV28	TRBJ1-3	CASSLPGAPSLGNTIYF
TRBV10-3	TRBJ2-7	CAIRETDYEQYF
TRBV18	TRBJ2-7	CASSPRRSGNTQYEQYF
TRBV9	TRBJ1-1	CASSALNTEAFF
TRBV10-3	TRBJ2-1	CAISTGGGSYNEQFF
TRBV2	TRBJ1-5	CASSQDRGWNQPQHF
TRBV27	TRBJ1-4	CASRRQGPGEKLFF
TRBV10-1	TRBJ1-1	CASSEKKGLTEAFF